Each of the 8 T cell receptor beta chains below was sequenced from the same sample in a study of beta chain features in type 1 diabetes. Sequencing targeted expressed TCRB transcripts, as all isolated RNA had been reverse transcribed. Assay: immunoSEQ multiplex PCR; the TCRdb copy retains only in-frame clones and omits some. The repertoire holds some 150,000 clones, with more than 9% as singletons. The specimen was naive CD4+ T cells from blood. These receptors all come from a man in his late teens or twenties in good health.

The CDR3 loop is CASSSLAGAQETQYF. The CDR3 DNA sequence: TGTGCCAGCAGCTCACTAGCGGGGGCCCAAGAGACCCAGTACTTC. The genes are TRBV5-4 and TRBJ2-5, with 11 bases aligning to TRBD2. The CDR3 runs 15 residues. With 3 bases clipped from V and 1 base from J, the junction kept 2 bases outside the gene matches. CDR1 is SGHNT, CDR2 YYREEE, per germline (reference sequence).

V and J are TRBV5-1 and TRBJ2-7, with D maybe TRBD1 (6 bases). CDR3 size: 15 residues. The germline V and J ends were trimmed by 5 bases and 7 bases, with 22 bases remaining between them. CDR1 is SGHRS, CDR2 YFSETQ, per germline. CDR3 amino acids: CASSSVAGDLREQYF. The CDR3 DNA follows: TGCGCCAGCAGTAGTGTGGCAGGGGACCTCCGAGAGCAGTACTTC.

This clone was counted only a few times. The chain employs TRBV10-3 and TRBJ2-4, with D possibly matching TRBD2 (5 bases). V was shortened by 4 bases and J by 8 bases, with 9 bases between the two germline ends. The CDR3 contains 12 residues. Germline V gene lookup returns CDR1 ENHRY and CDR2 SYGVKD. This CDR3 is CAISGRDHIQYF. The CDR3 DNA follows: TGTGCCATCAGTGGCCGGGATCACATTCAGTACTTC.

The CDR3 DNA reads as TGTGCCAGCAGCTTAGTTGGACTAAATGAAAAACTGTTTTTT. The encoded protein is CASSLVGLNEKLFF. The J gene is TRBJ1-4, the V gene TRBV7-6; D is unclear. The CDR3 covers 14 residues. The germline V gene has CDR1 SGHVS and CDR2 FNYEAQ. The V and J ends lost 1 base and 5 bases respectively, with 8 bases between them.

This clone has a count of ten or more. This chain uses TRBV4-3 with TRBJ1-6; 7 bases match TRBD1. The V gene end was trimmed by 0 bases and the J gene end by 9 bases; junction bases not matched to a gene: 11. Germline loops: CDR1 LGHNA, CDR2 YSLEER. CDR3 length: 17 residues. CDR3 in amino acids: CASSQEMAGGRSSPLHF. Written as DNA, the CDR3 is TGCGCCAGCAGCCAAGAAATGGCAGGGGGACGGAGTTCACCCCTCCACTTT.

This chain links TRBV18 with TRBJ2-7; 11 bases are a match to TRBD2. CDR1 is KGHSH, CDR2 LQKENI, per germline. This CDR3 region has 15 residues. V gave up 0 bases and J gave up 4 bases; unmatched junction bases: 2. The CDR3 DNA reads as TGTGCCAGCTCACCACCGACTAGCGGGGCTTACGAGCAGTACTTC. As protein: CASSPPTSGAYEQYF. Using reference TRBV18 and TRBJ2-7 for the parts outside the CDR3, the full variable domain is NAGVMQNPRHLVRRRGQEARLRCSPMKGHSHVYWYRQLPEEGLKFMVYLQKENIIDESGMPKERFSAEFPKEGPSILRIQQVVRGDSAAYFCASSPPTSGAYEQYFGPGTRLTVT.

The chain uses TRBV9 and TRBJ2-7, with TRBD1 matching over 7 bases. The germline gives CDR1 SGDLS, CDR2 YYNGEE. With 1 base clipped from V and 3 bases from J, the junction kept 7 bases outside the gene matches. CDR3 length: 15 amino acids. CDR3 residues: CASSVTGERVYEQYF. CDR3 DNA sequence: TGTGCCAGCAGCGTAACAGGGGAGAGAGTCTACGAGCAGTACTTC.

This clone was counted a few times. The chain has TRBV7-3 and TRBJ2-7; TRBD1 aligns across 8 bases. This CDR3 has 14 residues. Germline CDR1 and CDR2: SGHTA and FQGTGA. With V trimmed by 0 bases and J by 3 bases, 1 base remained unmatched. The CDR3 region is CASSLTTGGYEQYF. DNA of the CDR3: TGTGCCAGCAGCTTAACCACAGGGGGCTACGAGCAGTACTTC.